Each of the 26 T cell receptor beta chains below was sequenced from the same sample in a study of blood T cells in healthy people across ages. Primers used in a second PCR of roughly 6 to 12 cycles were a sample-barcoded 5' primer and a J-beta primer mix. A single record per CDR3 protein comes from TCRdb applying MiXCR to the 5' RACE reads. This sample has about 630,000 distinct CDR3 sequences, with under 25% found just once. The sample comprised blood. The receptors here all came from a man aged 65 to 85 in good health.

The rearrangement links TRBV3-1 to TRBJ1-2, with 10 positions matching TRBD1. The CDR3 length is 15 residues. Losses at the gene ends were 3 bases for V and 0 bases for J; bases not matched to a gene: 1. Germline-derived CDR1 and CDR2 are LGHDT and YNNKEL (reference sequence). CDR3 loop: CASSHGQGANYGYTF. CDR3 DNA sequence: TGTGCCAGCAGCCATGGACAGGGGGCTAACTATGGCTACACCTTC.

The sample holds many counts of this clonotype. The chain couples TRBV29-1 to TRBJ2-1; 12 nucleotides align to TRBD2. Germline CDR1 SQVTM, CDR2 ANQGSEA. The CDR3 runs to 17 residues. With V trimmed by 6 bases and J by 5 bases, 14 bases remained unmatched. The CDR3 is CSVGGLAGFSTNNEQFF. DNA of the CDR3: TGCAGCGTCGGAGGACTAGCGGGGTTTTCCACGAACAATGAGCAGTTCTTC.

Points on this clonotype: The junction departs from the called germline gene at one end, perhaps through a read error. The V and J genes are TRBV12-3 or TRBV12-4 and TRBJ2-7, with D maybe TRBD2 (5 bases). The CDR3 consists of 12 residues. The CDR3 coding sequence is TGTGCCAGCAGCCCAACAGACTACGGGCAGTACTTC. This sequence encodes CASSPTDYGQYF.

The V gene is TRBV20-1, the J gene TRBJ2-7; 7 bases map to TRBD2. The CDR3 covers 12 residues. The J segment lost 5 bases and the V segment lost 5 bases, leaving 6 bases of the junction unmatched. Per the germline V gene, CDR1 is DFQATT and CDR2 is SNEGSKA (reference sequence). The CDR3 region is CSACAAGDEQYF. CDR3 DNA: TGCAGTGCTTGCGCGGCGGGAGACGAGCAGTACTTC.

The rearrangement links TRBV4-3 to TRBJ2-2; D is ambiguous. This CDR3 is 13 amino acids long. Trimming left V 1 base short and J 4 bases short, with 4 bases between. Germline V CDR1 and CDR2: LGHNA, YSLEER. CDR3 DNA: TGCGCCAGCAGCCAAGTATTCACCGGGGAGCTGTTTTTT. It encodes CASSQVFTGELFF.

V gene TRBV5-1 combines with J gene TRBJ1-1; D is perhaps TRBD1 (6 bases). Deletions cut 3 bases from V and 5 bases from J, with 14 bases between. Germline V gives CDR1 SGHRS, CDR2 YFSETQ. The CDR3 runs 14 residues. The CDR3 region has the DNA TGCGCCAGCAGCTCCCGGGCAGGGGATACTGAAGCTTTCTTT. Translated, it gives CASSSRAGDTEAFF.

CDR3 amino acids: CASSLVSGAGNEQFF. CDR3 nucleotides: TGTGCCAGCAGCTTAGTTTCCGGGGCGGGCAATGAGCAGTTCTTC. V and J are TRBV7-8 and TRBJ2-1; TRBD1 or TRBD2 may be the D gene (5 bases each). Deletions cut 1 base from V and 6 bases from J, with 13 bases between. The CDR3 length is 15 residues. Germline CDR1 is SGHVS and CDR2 is FQNEAQ.

This clonotype was detected only a few times. The V and J genes are TRBV18 and TRBJ2-4; D call uncertain. V was pared by 3 bases and J by 0 bases, with 6 bases between. Germline CDR1 and CDR2: KGHSH and LQKENI. This CDR3 region has 14 residues. The CDR3 nucleotides are TGTGCCAGCTCACCCGATATAGCCAAAAACATTCAGTACTTC. Translated: CASSPDIAKNIQYF.

This clonotype was counted many times. The chain has TRBV5-1 and TRBJ2-5; 12 bases map to TRBD2. CDR1 is SGHRS, CDR2 YFSETQ, per germline. This CDR3 is built from 15 residues. J gave up 2 bases and V 3 bases, and 2 bases lay outside the gene matches. CDR3 sequence: CASSSGTSGQETQYF. The CDR3 nucleotides are TGCGCCAGCAGCTCCGGGACTAGCGGGCAAGAGACCCAGTACTTC.

The chain uses TRBV20-1 and TRBJ1-4; D gene ambiguous. Deletions cut 0 bases from V and 2 bases from J, with 10 bases between. Germline V gives CDR1 DFQATT, CDR2 SNEGSKA (reference sequence). The CDR3 is 15 amino acids. The CDR3 here is CSARDIGSTNEKLFF. CDR3 coding DNA: TGCAGTGCTAGAGATATTGGGTCTACTAATGAAAAACTGTTTTTT.

V is TRBV28 and J is TRBJ2-1; D unclear. The CDR3 contains 12 residues. Trimming pared 6 bases from V and 10 bases from J, leaving 13 bases between. Germline CDR1 reads MDHEN; CDR2 reads SYDVKM. The CDR3 here is CASSPLRREQFF. The CDR3 DNA is TGTGCCAGCAGCCCTCTTCGGCGGGAGCAGTTCTTC.

V gene TRBV5-1 combines with J gene TRBJ2-1, with unresolved D. The germline V gene has CDR1 SGHRS and CDR2 YFSETQ. The CDR3 contains 16 residues. Trimming took 0 bases from V and 5 from J, leaving 15 bases between them. CDR3 region: CASSLGTALKDNEQFF. Written as DNA, the CDR3 is TGCGCCAGCAGCTTGGGCACAGCCTTGAAAGACAATGAGCAGTTCTTC.

This clonotype was detected many times. This chain connects TRBV28 to TRBJ2-6; the D gene is possibly TRBD1 (6 bases). Between the trimmed V and J ends, which lost 4 bases and 12 bases, there was a span of 19 bases. This CDR3 contains 15 residues. In germline, CDR1 is MDHEN, CDR2 SYDVKM. CDR3 bases: TGTGCCAGCAGTTCTGGACAGATAGGGGCTAGCGTCCTGACTTTC. Its translation is CASSSGQIGASVLTF.

The chain carries TRBV7-3 and TRBJ2-2, with 7 nucleotides matching TRBD2. Trimming took 1 base from V and 4 from J; bases not matched to a gene: 6. Germline lookup yields CDR1 SGHTA and CDR2 FQGTGA. The CDR3 spans 16 residues. CDR3 bases: TGTGCCAGCAGCTTAAGGGCGGGAGTAGGCACCGGGGAGCTGTTTTTT. Translating it yields CASSLRAGVGTGELFF.

The chain couples TRBV28 to TRBJ2-1; TRBD2 aligns across 8 bases. The trim removed 2 bases at V and 2 bases at J, leaving 14 bases unmatched. The germline gives CDR1 MDHEN, CDR2 SYDVKM. The CDR3 sequence is 19 residues long. The CDR3 loop reads CASSLPDWVAGPPYNEQFF. CDR3 in DNA: TGTGCCAGCAGTTTACCTGACTGGGTAGCGGGGCCTCCCTACAATGAGCAGTTCTTC.

This clonotype was recorded at least ten times. J is TRBJ2-7 and V is TRBV12-3 or TRBV12-4, with 12 nucleotides matching TRBD2. Trimming took 6 bases from V and 1 from J; bases not matched to a gene: 7. The CDR3 length is 16 residues. The CDR3 loop is CASSLTSGSTSYEQYF. The CDR3 DNA follows: TGTGCCAGCAGCCTGACTAGCGGGAGTACTTCCTACGAGCAGTACTTC.

The rearrangement uses TRBV7-8 and TRBJ2-3, with 7 bases that match TRBD1. Germline V gene lookup returns CDR1 SGHVS and CDR2 FQNEAQ. V trimming: 5 bases; J trimming: 5 bases; junction bases outside the gene matches: 7. This CDR3 contains 14 residues. The CDR3 region is CASSRTGVKDTQYF. The CDR3 nucleotides read TGTGCCAGCAGCCGAACAGGGGTGAAAGATACGCAGTATTTT. The full variable domain, its missing parts supplied by reference TRBV7-8 and TRBJ2-3, is GAGVSQSPRYKVAKRGQDVALRCDPISGHVSLFWYQQALGQGPEFLTYFQNEAQLDKSGLPSDRFFAERPEGSVSTLKIQRTQQEDSAVYLCASSRTGVKDTQYFGPGTRLTVL.

The chain employs TRBV20-1 and TRBJ2-5; D call uncertain. The V end was cut by 5 bases, the J end by 3 bases, with 7 bases between. CDR3 length equals 11 residues. Germline CDR1 and CDR2: DFQATT and SNEGSKA (reference sequence). For the CDR3, the DNA is TGCAGTGCTGTAGAGGAAGAGACCCAGTACTTC. It yields the protein CSAVEEETQYF.

The chain recombines TRBV20-1 with TRBJ2-1; D possibly corresponds to TRBD1 (6 bases). Matching the DNA end better, TRBJ2-5 makes the J call doubtful. Germline V gives CDR1 DFQATT, CDR2 SNEGSKA (reference sequence). The CDR3 sequence is 15 residues long. CDR3 residues: CSAHHRDTPLETQYF. The CDR3 DNA reads TGCAGTGCCCATCACCGGGACACTCCATTAGAGACCCAGTACTTC.

The rearrangement joins TRBV6-5 to TRBJ1-4; D gene ambiguous. In germline, CDR1 is MNHEY, CDR2 SVGAGI. V was trimmed by 6 bases and J by 11 bases, leaving 22 bases between them. This CDR3 is built from 15 residues. The CDR3 DNA reads TGTGCCAGCAGCTCTCAGGAGTTGGGTGAGCGGAAACTGTTTTTT. It codes for CASSSQELGERKLFF.

As DNA, the CDR3 is TGCGCCAGCAGCTCTACGACAGGGGAGTTCGCGAACACTGAAGCTTTCTTT. It yields the protein CASSSTTGEFANTEAFF. This chain links TRBV5-1 with TRBJ1-1, with 8 bases lining up with TRBD1. This CDR3 has 17 residues. CDR1 and CDR2 (germline): SGHRS, YFSETQ. V lost 3 bases to trimming and J lost 1 base; unmatched junction nucleotides: 11.

This clonotype was observed many times. This chain connects TRBV6-6 to TRBJ2-4; D gene ambiguous. V was cut by 5 bases and J by 1 base, with 6 bases left in between. CDR1 and CDR2 from the germline V gene are MNHNY and SVGAGI (reference sequence). The CDR3 contains 13 residues. CDR3 coding DNA: TGTGCCAGCAGTCCCGCGGCCAAAAACATTCAGTACTTC. It codes for CASSPAAKNIQYF.

The chain employs TRBV4-1 and TRBJ2-5; tentative D call: TRBD2 (6 bases). The J call may be wrong; the DNA end is better matched by TRBJ2-1. This CDR3 has 15 amino acids. Germline loops: CDR1 MGHRA, CDR2 YSYEKL. In nucleotides, the CDR3 is TGCGCCAGCAGCCAAGTTTGGGGGGATCAAAATGAGCAGTTCTTC. As protein: CASSQVWGDQNEQFF.

The chain joins TRBV5-1 to TRBJ2-3; 11 nucleotides match TRBD2. The CDR3 contains 15 residues. The germline gives CDR1 SGHRS, CDR2 YFSETQ. Trimming cost V 7 bases and J 4 bases; bases outside gene matches: 8. CDR3 DNA sequence: TGCGCCAGCCGTGCTAGCGGGGGGTACGCAGATACGCAGTATTTT. This gives the protein CASRASGGYADTQYF.

The V and J genes are TRBV7-2 and TRBJ2-7; D might be TRBD2 (5 bases). Trimming removed 3 bases at V and 1 base at J, with 19 bases between. The CDR3 extends over 17 amino acids. Germline V gene sequence: CDR1 SGHTA, CDR2 FQGNSA. The CDR3 region has the DNA TGTGCCAGCAGCTTGGTTAGCGAGAGCCCGTTTTCCTACGAGCAGTACTTC. Protein: CASSLVSESPFSYEQYF.

The V gene is TRBV27, the J gene TRBJ2-7; D is perhaps TRBD1 (6 bases). In germline, CDR1 is MNHEY, CDR2 SMNVEV (reference sequence). CDR3 length: 14 amino acids. V was clipped by 2 bases and J by 7 bases, with 15 bases between them. CDR3 sequence: CASSLSRGHFEQYF. CDR3 DNA: TGTGCCAGCAGTTTAAGCAGGGGACATTTTGAGCAGTACTTC.